This paragraph covers one T cell receptor (beta chain) sequence. This CDR3 has 18 residues. The germline gives CDR1 ENHRY, CDR2 SYGVKD. V lost 0 bases, J lost 0 bases, and 15 bases lay in between. Survey-level TCR beta sequencing used the immunoSEQ assay. The assay was immunoSEQ multiplex PCR, and TCRdb's table has in-frame clones only and misses some. The sample holds approximately 70,000 clones, 85% to 95% seen once. The TCR comes from a man aged 35-49 years with rheumatoid arthritis. The rearrangement joins TRBV10-3 to TRBJ1-3; perhaps TRBD1 as D (5 bases). Sequencing used PBMCs. CDR3 nucleotide sequence: TGTGCCATCAGTGAGTCGTTGTTGGGCGGGACCTCTGGAAACACCATATATTTT. Translated, it gives CAISESLLGGTSGNTIYF.